The T cell receptor beta chain described here comes from a study of early T cells in non-severe SARS-CoV-2 infection. This clonotype appeared many times. The CDR3 spans 14 residues. Per the germline V gene, CDR1 is DFQATT and CDR2 is SNEGSKA (reference sequence). Each CDR3 protein is one row after TCRdb ran MiXCR on the 5' RACE reads. This sample has around 27,000 distinct CDR3 sequences, with 8.5% to 10% found just once. This chain connects TRBV20-1 to TRBJ1-2; D remains ambiguous. The material sequenced was whole blood. The source is an adult who was a healthcare worker with PCR-confirmed SARS-CoV-2 infection or an uninfected control (not recorded which). The CDR3 sequence is CSATPPHVLRGYTF. The CDR3 DNA is TGCAGCGCAACGCCGCCTCACGTGCTCCGGGGCTACACCTTC.